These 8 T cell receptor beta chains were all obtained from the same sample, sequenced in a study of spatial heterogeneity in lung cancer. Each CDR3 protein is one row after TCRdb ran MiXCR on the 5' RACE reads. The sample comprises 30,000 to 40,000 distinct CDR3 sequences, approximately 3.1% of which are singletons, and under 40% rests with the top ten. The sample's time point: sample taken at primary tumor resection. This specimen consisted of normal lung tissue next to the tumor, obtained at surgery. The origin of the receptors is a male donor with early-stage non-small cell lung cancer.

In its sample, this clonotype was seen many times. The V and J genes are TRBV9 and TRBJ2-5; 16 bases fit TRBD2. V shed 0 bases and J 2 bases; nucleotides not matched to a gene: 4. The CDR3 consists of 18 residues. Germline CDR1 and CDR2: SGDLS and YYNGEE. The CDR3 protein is CASSVGGTSGRVQETQYF. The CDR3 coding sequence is TGTGCCAGCAGCGTAGGCGGGACTAGCGGGAGGGTACAAGAGACCCAGTACTTC.

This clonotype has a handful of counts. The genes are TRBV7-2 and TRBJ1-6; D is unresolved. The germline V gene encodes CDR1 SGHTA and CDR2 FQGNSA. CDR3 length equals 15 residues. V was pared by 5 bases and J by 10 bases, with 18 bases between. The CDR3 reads CASSPNPLAGSPLHF. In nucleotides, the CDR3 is TGTGCCAGCAGCCCGAACCCACTGGCCGGGTCACCCCTCCACTTT. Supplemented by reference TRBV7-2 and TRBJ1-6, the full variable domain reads GAGVSQSPSNKVTEKGKDVELRCDPISGHTALYWYRQSLGQGLEFLIYFQGNSAPDKSGLPSDRFSAERTGGSVSTLTIQRTQQEDSAVYLCASSPNPLAGSPLHFGNGTRLTVT.

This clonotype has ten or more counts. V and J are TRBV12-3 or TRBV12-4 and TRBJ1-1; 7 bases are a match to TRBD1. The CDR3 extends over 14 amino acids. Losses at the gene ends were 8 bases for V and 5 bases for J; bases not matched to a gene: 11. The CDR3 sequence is CASSIGGRGTEAFF. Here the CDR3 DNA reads TGTGCCAGCTCAATAGGGGGCAGAGGAACTGAAGCTTTCTTT.

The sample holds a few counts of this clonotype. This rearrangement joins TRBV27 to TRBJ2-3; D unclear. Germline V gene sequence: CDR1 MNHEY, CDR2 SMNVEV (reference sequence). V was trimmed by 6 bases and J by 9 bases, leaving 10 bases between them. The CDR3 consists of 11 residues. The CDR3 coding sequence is TGTGCCAGCAGCCACGGAAACACGCAGTATTTT. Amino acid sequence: CASSHGNTQYF.

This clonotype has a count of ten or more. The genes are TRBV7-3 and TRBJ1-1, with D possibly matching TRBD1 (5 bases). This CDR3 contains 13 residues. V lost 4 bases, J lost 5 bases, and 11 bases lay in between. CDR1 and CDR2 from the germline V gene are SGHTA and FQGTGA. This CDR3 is CASSSGLATEAFF. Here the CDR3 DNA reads TGTGCCAGCAGCTCGGGACTTGCGACTGAAGCTTTCTTT.

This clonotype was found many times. In DNA form, the CDR3 reads TGTGCCAGCAGCTCCACCGGAGGCGGGGTTGGCTACACCTTC. Translated: CASSSTGGGVGYTF. The V gene is TRBV3-1, the J gene TRBJ1-2; unclear D gene. V lost 5 bases, J lost 7 bases, and 17 bases lay in between. The CDR3 totals 14 residues. The V gene's germline CDR1 is LGHDT and CDR2 YNNKEL (reference sequence).

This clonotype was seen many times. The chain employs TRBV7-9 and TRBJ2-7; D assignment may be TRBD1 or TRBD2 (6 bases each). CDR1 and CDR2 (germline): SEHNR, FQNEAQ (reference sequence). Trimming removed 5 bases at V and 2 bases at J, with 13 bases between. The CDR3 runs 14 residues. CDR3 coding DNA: TGTGCCAGCAGCCACATAGGGGGGACCTACGAGCAGTACTTC. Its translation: CASSHIGGTYEQYF.

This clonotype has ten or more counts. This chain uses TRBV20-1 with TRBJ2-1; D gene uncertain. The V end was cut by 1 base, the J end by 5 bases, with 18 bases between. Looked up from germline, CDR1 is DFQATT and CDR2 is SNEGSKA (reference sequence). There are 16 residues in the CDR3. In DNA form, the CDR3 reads TGCAGTGCTAGAGGCCCCGTCCTGAGTCCCCACAATGAGCAGTTCTTC. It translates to CSARGPVLSPHNEQFF.